What follows are 32 T cell receptor beta chains derived from one specimen sequenced in a study of blood T cell repertoires in COVID-19. Measured with immunoSEQ multiplex PCR; TCRdb has only the in-frame clones, and not every one. The sample records 200,000 to 300,000 clones, roughly 86% being singletons. Sequences were obtained from peripheral blood. The receptors shown here come from a man in his fifties or sixties with acute or convalescent COVID-19.

About this clone itself: The germline gene is not matched at one end of the junction; a read error may be the cause. This chain uses TRBV7-8 with TRBJ1-5; the match to TRBD1 covers 9 bases. CDR3 length: 13 residues. Looked up from germline, CDR1 is SGHVS and CDR2 is FQNEAQ. The CDR3 sequence: CASSTGGKQPQHF. The CDR3 coding sequence is TGTGCCAGCAGCACAGGGGGCAAGCAGCCCCAGCATTTT.

This chain links TRBV7-8 with TRBJ1-2; 8 bases match TRBD1. Looked up from germline, CDR1 is SGHVS and CDR2 is FQNEAQ. This CDR3 has 14 residues. Unmatched junction bases numbered 6, after V lost 1 base and J lost 8 bases. The CDR3 nucleotides are TGTGCCAGCAGCTTAGATACAGGGGGATACGGCTACACCTTC. Amino acid sequence: CASSLDTGGYGYTF.

The V call is TRBV6-5, the J call TRBJ2-3, with TRBD2 as a possible D gene (6 bases). The CDR3 consists of 14 residues. Germline-derived CDR1 and CDR2 are MNHEY and SVGAGI. Trimming removed 4 bases from V and 0 bases from J, with 8 bases in between. CDR3 amino acids: CASSSGTSTDTQYF. CDR3 nucleotides: TGTGCCAGCAGTTCCGGGACTAGCACAGATACGCAGTATTTT.

The V and J genes are TRBV6-5 and TRBJ1-1; 8 nucleotides line up with TRBD1. There are 15 residues in the CDR3. V lost 4 bases, J lost 1 base, and 5 bases stayed unmatched. CDR1 is MNHEY and CDR2 is SVGAGI in the germline V gene. The CDR3 protein is CASSLNRGKNTEAFF. CDR3 nucleotide sequence: TGTGCCAGCAGTTTGAACAGGGGGAAGAACACTGAAGCTTTCTTT.

The genes are TRBV3-1 (or the pseudogene TRBV3-2) and TRBJ1-4, with D perhaps matching TRBD1 (5 bases). Germline V gene lookup returns CDR1 LGHDT and CDR2 YNNKEL (reference sequence). CDR3 length: 14 residues. Trimming removed 2 bases at V and 5 bases at J, with 9 bases between. CDR3 loop: CASSQQGGNEKLFF. In nucleotides, the CDR3 is TGTGCCAGCAGCCAACAGGGCGGCAATGAAAAACTGTTTTTT.

The genes are TRBV2 and TRBJ2-1; 8 bases align to TRBD2. The CDR3 extends over 15 amino acids. In germline, CDR1 is SNHLY, CDR2 FYNNEI. Trimming cost V 2 bases and J 7 bases; bases outside gene matches: 7. CDR3 residues: CASSERREVKNEQFF. The CDR3, as DNA: TGTGCCAGCAGTGAAAGGCGGGAGGTCAAGAATGAGCAGTTCTTC.

This chain's CDR3 is CSYRTSGDYEQYF. CDR3 in DNA: TGCAGCTACAGGACTAGCGGGGACTACGAGCAGTACTTC. This rearrangement joins TRBV29-1 to TRBJ2-7, with 12 bases identical to TRBD2. Looked up from germline, CDR1 is SQVTM and CDR2 is ANQGSEA. The CDR3 loop spans 13 amino acids. After removal of 8 bases from V and 3 bases from J, the junction contained 5 bases not matched to a gene.

The chain is built from TRBV24-1 and TRBJ2-2, with TRBD1 matching over 7 bases. This CDR3 spans 15 amino acids. Germline V CDR1 and CDR2: KGHDR, SFDVKD. The V segment lost 5 bases and the J segment 3 bases; nucleotides outside the gene matches: 5. CDR3 nucleotide sequence: TGTGCCACCAGTGGCCGGGACAGATACACCGGGGAGCTGTTTTTT. It is translated as CATSGRDRYTGELFF.

The CDR3 sequence is CASSPLGLAYNEQFF. The CDR3, as DNA: TGTGCCAGCTCACCACTGGGACTAGCCTACAATGAGCAGTTCTTC. This chain uses TRBV18 with TRBJ2-1, with 8 bases lining up with TRBD2. The germline V gene encodes CDR1 KGHSH and CDR2 LQKENI. V lost 1 base and J lost 2; bases outside the gene matches: 1. This CDR3 contains 15 residues.

This rearrangement joins TRBV19 to TRBJ1-6; maybe TRBD1 (6 bases). The CDR3 is 14 residues long. Per germline, CDR1 LNHDA and CDR2 SQIVND (reference sequence). V was trimmed by 6 bases and J by 9 bases, leaving 15 bases between them. CDR3 region: CASRRGRGSSPLHF. For the CDR3, the DNA is TGTGCCAGTAGGAGAGGCAGGGGATCTTCACCCCTCCACTTT.

This clone came up a few times. The rearrangement uses TRBV14 and TRBJ1-3; D is ambiguous. The germline CDR1 and CDR2 sequences are SGHDN and FVKESK. V lost 0 bases, J lost 8 bases, and 8 bases lay in between. The CDR3 runs to 13 residues. The CDR3 region is CASSQDLIDTIYF. In DNA form, the CDR3 reads TGTGCCAGCAGCCAAGATCTTATAGACACCATATATTTT. Based on the CDR3 plus reference TRBV14 and TRBJ1-3, the full variable domain is EAGVTQFPSHSVIEKGQTVTLRCDPISGHDNLYWYRRVMGKEIKFLLHFVKESKQDESGMPNNRFLAERTGGTYSTLKVQPAELEDSGVYFCASSQDLIDTIYFGEGSWLTVV.

The J gene is TRBJ1-1, the V gene TRBV11-3; D possibly corresponds to TRBD1 (6 bases). The germline V gene has CDR1 SGHNT and CDR2 YENEEA. This CDR3 region has 15 residues. Between the trimmed V and J ends, which lost 4 bases and 9 bases, there was a span of 21 bases. The CDR3 DNA reads TGTGCCAGCAGCTCTAAGTCAGGGACACGCTTAAAAGCTTTCTTT. Translating it yields CASSSKSGTRLKAFF.

V is TRBV9 and J is TRBJ1-3; a possible D gene is TRBD1 (5 bases). Germline V gene lookup returns CDR1 SGDLS and CDR2 YYNGEE. The CDR3 totals 15 residues. Trimming took off 4 bases at V and 2 bases at J, with 13 bases between the two ends. CDR3: CASSPTLGPGNTIYF. In DNA form, the CDR3 reads TGTGCCAGCAGCCCTACTCTGGGGCCTGGAAACACCATATATTTT.

The chain employs TRBV18 and TRBJ1-1; TRBD1 agrees at 7 bases. The CDR3 contains 15 residues. After removal of 3 bases from V and 0 bases from J, the junction contained 4 bases not matched to a gene. Per germline, CDR1 KGHSH and CDR2 LQKENI. The CDR3 DNA reads TGTGCCAGCTCACCCCCGGGACAGCTGAACACTGAAGCTTTCTTT. This gives the protein CASSPPGQLNTEAFF.

The chain couples TRBV23-1 to TRBJ2-5; TRBD1 is a possible D gene (6 bases). TRBV23-1 falls under the ORF class, with uncertain function. CDR3 length equals 16 residues. V lost 3 bases to trimming and J lost 2 bases, with 16 bases between them. CDR3 residues: CASSHPQGGCQETQYF. The CDR3 nucleotides are TGCGCCAGCAGTCACCCACAGGGTGGCTGTCAAGAGACCCAGTACTTC.

The CDR3 DNA sequence: TGTGCCAGCAGTGAACTTGAAAAACTGTTTTTT. It specifies CASSELEKLFF. V and J are TRBV2 and TRBJ1-4; no reliable D call. The germline gives CDR1 SNHLY, CDR2 FYNNEI. The CDR3 loop spans 11 amino acids. Trimming shortened V by 2 bases and J by 7 bases, and 2 bases separated the two germline ends.

This chain links TRBV7-3 with TRBJ2-3, with TRBD1 identical over 8 bases. The CDR3 runs to 14 residues. The V gene's germline CDR1 is SGHTA and CDR2 FQGTGA. Trimming took 3 bases from V and 5 from J; bases not matched to a gene: 4. CDR3 amino acids: CASSFGQGVDTQYF. The CDR3 nucleotides read TGTGCCAGCAGCTTCGGACAGGGAGTAGATACGCAGTATTTT.

The table lists this clone with a count of one. The rearrangement links TRBV5-1 to TRBJ1-1; TRBD1 agrees at 8 bases. Germline-derived CDR1 and CDR2 are SGHRS and YFSETQ. The CDR3 runs 16 residues. Unmatched junction bases numbered 6, after V lost 1 base and J lost 1 base. The CDR3 DNA reads as TGCGCCAGCAGCTTGTGGGGACAGGAAGGGAACACTGAAGCTTTCTTT. It yields the protein CASSLWGQEGNTEAFF.

J is TRBJ2-7 and V is TRBV11-1; 7 positions match TRBD1. Trimming took 5 bases from V and 2 from J; bases not matched to a gene: 9. From germline, CDR1 is SGHAT and CDR2 FQDESV (reference sequence). CDR3 length: 15 residues. The CDR3 region is CASSPRQGPPYEQYF. The CDR3 DNA reads as TGTGCCAGCAGCCCGAGACAGGGCCCTCCCTACGAGCAGTACTTC. Supplemented by reference TRBV11-1 and TRBJ2-7, the full variable domain reads EAEVAQSPRYKITEKSQAVAFWCDPISGHATLYWYRQILGQGPELLVQFQDESVVDDSQLPKDRFSAERLKGVDSTLKIQPAELGDSAMYLCASSPRQGPPYEQYFGPGTRLTVT.

This chain joins TRBV9 and TRBJ1-2, with D perhaps TRBD1 (5 bases). The CDR3 length is 14 residues. V was cut by 3 bases and J by 2 bases, with 11 bases left in between. Germline V CDR1 and CDR2: SGDLS, YYNGEE. The CDR3 bases are TGTGCCAGCAGCGCGAATCAGGGAAACTATGGCTACACCTTC. This encodes CASSANQGNYGYTF.

The chain has TRBV15 and TRBJ2-3; D possibly corresponds to TRBD1 (6 bases). V lost 0 bases, J lost 2 bases, and 12 bases lay in between. The CDR3 is made up of 16 amino acids. The germline gives CDR1 LNHNV, CDR2 YYDKDF (reference sequence). CDR3 sequence (DNA): TGTGCCACCAGCAGAGATACAGGACAGAACACAGATACGCAGTATTTT. Protein sequence: CATSRDTGQNTDTQYF.

The gene calls are TRBV6-1 and TRBJ1-2, with 8 bases that match TRBD1. CDR1 is MNHNS and CDR2 is SASEGT in the germline V gene. The CDR3 totals 15 residues. Germline trimming cut 1 base from V and 3 bases from J; bases unmatched to any gene: 4. The CDR3: CASSEGGDRHYGYTF. In nucleotides, the CDR3 is TGTGCCAGCAGTGAAGGGGGGGACAGGCACTATGGCTACACCTTC.

This clone is a singleton in its sample. The V gene is TRBV11-3, the J gene TRBJ2-3; 13 bases are shared with TRBD2. The CDR3 loop spans 16 amino acids. V shed 4 bases and J 5 bases; nucleotides not matched to a gene: 6. The germline V gene encodes CDR1 SGHNT and CDR2 YENEEA. The CDR3 region has the DNA TGTGCCAGCAGCTCCGGACTAGCGGGAGTCCGAGATACGCAGTATTTT. Encoded protein: CASSSGLAGVRDTQYF.

The rearrangement uses TRBV30 and TRBJ1-1; TRBD1 aligns across 7 bases. Germline assignment: CDR1 GTSNPN and CDR2 SVGIG (reference sequence). The CDR3 runs 13 residues. With V trimmed by 6 bases and J by 1 base, 5 bases remained unmatched. The CDR3 DNA follows: TGTGCCTGTGACAGGGCTTCGAACACTGAAGCTTTCTTT. This gives the protein CACDRASNTEAFF. Supplemented by reference TRBV30 and TRBJ1-1, the full variable domain reads SQTIHQWPATLVQPVGSPLSLECTVEGTSNPNLYWYRQAAGRGLQLLFYSVGIGQISSEVPQNLSASRPQDRQFILSSKKLLLSDSGFYLCACDRASNTEAFFGQGTRLTVV.

This chain uses TRBV11-1 with TRBJ2-7, with a weak D call TRBD2 (5 bases). The length of the CDR3 is 14 residues. Germline loops: CDR1 SGHAT, CDR2 FQDESV (reference sequence). Deletions cut 4 bases from V and 5 bases from J, with 15 bases between. For the CDR3, the DNA is TGTGCCAGCAGCTCTAAGGACGTGCGGGACGAGCAGTACTTC. It encodes CASSSKDVRDEQYF.

V gene TRBV7-9 combines with J gene TRBJ2-1; 7 bases map to TRBD2. CDR1 and CDR2 from the germline V gene are SEHNR and FQNEAQ (reference sequence). This CDR3 has 14 amino acids. The ends lost 7 bases at V and 6 bases at J; junction bases unmatched: 9. The CDR3 coding sequence is TGTGCCAGCAAGGGCGGGAGTGAGGGCAATGAGCAGTTCTTC. It codes for CASKGGSEGNEQFF.

This chain joins TRBV6-1 and TRBJ1-2; tentatively, D is TRBD1 (6 bases). V lost 2 bases and J lost 2, with 15 bases in between. Per germline, CDR1 MNHNS and CDR2 SASEGT. This CDR3 has 16 amino acids. CDR3: CASSEPGHSLNYGYTF. The DNA of the CDR3 is TGTGCCAGCAGTGAACCGGGACACTCATTAAACTATGGCTACACCTTC.

There are a few counts of this clone. The chain uses TRBV18 and TRBJ1-1; D perhaps matches TRBD1 (5 bases). This CDR3 contains 14 residues. Trimming cost V 0 bases and J 10 bases, with 15 bases left between them. The germline gives CDR1 KGHSH, CDR2 LQKENI. The CDR3 is CASSPPSREDGAFF. The CDR3 DNA reads as TGTGCCAGCTCACCACCGAGCAGGGAAGATGGAGCTTTCTTT.

The chain combines TRBV6-6 with TRBJ1-6; D is possibly TRBD1 (5 bases). The germline V gene encodes CDR1 MNHNY and CDR2 SVGAGI (reference sequence). Trimming left V 5 bases short and J 8 bases short, with 16 bases between. This CDR3 comprises 15 residues. The CDR3 DNA reads TGTGCCAGCAGTCTAGCCGAAATAGGGGATTCACCCCTCCACTTT. It yields the protein CASSLAEIGDSPLHF.

The chain couples TRBV19 to TRBJ1-4; D gene ambiguous. The CDR3 totals 16 residues. V gave up 2 bases and J gave up 4 bases, with 14 bases separating them. The V gene's germline CDR1 is LNHDA and CDR2 SQIVND (reference sequence). The CDR3: CASSIIFPSFNEKLFF. The CDR3 DNA reads as TGTGCCAGTAGTATAATATTCCCGTCCTTTAATGAAAAACTGTTTTTT.

This clone was recorded a few times. With a much larger clone just one base away, this may be a read error. The V gene is TRBV7-2, the J gene TRBJ1-5; TRBD1 aligns across 10 bases. V shed 6 bases, J shed 4 bases, and the junction held 3 bases outside the gene matches. The CDR3 covers 14 residues. Germline CDR1 SGHTA, CDR2 FQGNSA. The CDR3 spells CASSSDRGNQPQHF. CDR3 in DNA: TGTGCCAGCAGTTCGGACAGGGGGAATCAGCCCCAGCATTTT.

The chain is built from TRBV11-3 and TRBJ2-5, with 9 bases matching TRBD2. Looked up from germline, CDR1 is SGHNT and CDR2 is YENEEA. Losses at the gene ends were 3 bases for V and 5 bases for J; bases not matched to a gene: 7. The CDR3 is 15 amino acids. The CDR3, as DNA: TGTGCCAGCAGCTTCAGACTAGCGGAGAGGGAGACCCAGTACTTC. Its protein product is CASSFRLAERETQYF.